What follows are 8 T cell receptor beta chains derived from one specimen sequenced in a study of Ad26.COV2.S vaccination and SARS-CoV-2 variants. Libraries were prepared by immunoSEQ multiplex PCR; TCRdb keeps only in-frame clonotypes and omits some of them. The sample records approximately 480,000 clones, roughly 87% being singletons. The treatment is: 15 to 20 received Ad26.COV2.S at low or high dose, single or two shots; several received placebo; per-sample allocation not given. Sampling occurred on day 63 after the first vaccine or placebo injection. The input for sequencing was peripheral blood, taken in a trial of Ad26.COV2.S vaccine versus placebo. The receptors shown here come from a person between 18 and 60 years old who received the Ad26.COV2.S COVID-19 vaccine or a placebo.

Here the CDR3 reads CASRAWGGGLNEQFF. CDR3 DNA: TGTGCCAGCAGAGCGTGGGGGGGAGGGCTCAATGAGCAGTTCTTC. The chain carries TRBV2 and TRBJ2-1, with 7 bases that match TRBD2. Germline assignment: CDR1 SNHLY and CDR2 FYNNEI. The ends lost 6 bases at V and 6 bases at J; junction bases unmatched: 11. The CDR3 runs 15 residues.

Remarks on this clone: The same CDR3 is also encoded by other DNA sequences in this sample. The chain links TRBV9 to TRBJ2-7; no firm D call. Trimming left V 0 bases short and J 1 base short, with 5 bases between. Germline values: CDR1 SGDLS, CDR2 YYNGEE. The CDR3 extends over 13 amino acids. CDR3 nucleotide sequence: TGTGCCAGCAGCGTAGGGCCGTCCTACGAGCAGTACTTC. Residues: CASSVGPSYEQYF.

In its sample, this clone was seen once. This chain uses TRBV20-1 with TRBJ2-3; D remains unclear. This CDR3 contains 10 residues. V was cut by 8 bases and J by 7 bases, with 10 bases left in between. Germline V gives CDR1 DFQATT, CDR2 SNEGSKA (reference sequence). The CDR3: CSLLENTQYF. CDR3 DNA sequence: TGCAGTCTCCTAGAGAATACGCAGTATTTT.

About this clone: Other DNA sequences in the same sample also yield this CDR3. The chain combines TRBV28 with TRBJ1-5; D remains ambiguous. This CDR3 is built from 14 residues. Germline V CDR1 and CDR2: MDHEN, SYDVKM. V lost 1 base and J 5 bases, leaving 9 bases between the germline ends. In DNA form, the CDR3 reads TGTGCCAGCAGTTTATATTTGGGAGATCAGCCCCAGCATTTT. This sequence encodes CASSLYLGDQPQHF.

The rearrangement joins TRBV28 to TRBJ1-2; D is possibly TRBD1 (6 bases). V was trimmed by 4 bases and J by 8 bases, leaving 14 bases between them. This CDR3 is 13 amino acids long. From germline, CDR1 is MDHEN and CDR2 SYDVKM. CDR3: CASSWGDIGGYTF. The CDR3 DNA sequence: TGTGCCAGCAGTTGGGGGGACATTGGGGGCTACACCTTC.

This chain connects TRBV2 to TRBJ1-2, with 9 bases that match TRBD1. Trimming took 7 bases from V and 3 from J; bases not matched to a gene: 6. Germline V gene sequence: CDR1 SNHLY, CDR2 FYNNEI. CDR3 length: 14 residues. The CDR3 is CASTRDRDDYGYTF. The CDR3 region has the DNA TGTGCCAGCACCCGGGACAGGGATGACTATGGCTACACCTTC. Combining the CDR3 with reference TRBV2 and TRBJ1-2 gives the whole variable domain EPEVTQTPSHQVTQMGQEVILRCVPISNHLYFYWYRQILGQKVEFLVSFYNNEISEKSEIFDDQFSVERPDGSNFTLKIRSTKLEDSAMYFCASTRDRDDYGYTFGSGTRLTVV.

The V and J genes are TRBV28 and TRBJ1-2, with a possible D match to TRBD1 (6 bases). The CDR3 totals 16 residues. V lost 2 bases and J 6 bases, leaving 19 bases between the germline ends. CDR1 and CDR2 from the germline V gene are MDHEN and SYDVKM. The CDR3 DNA sequence: TGTGCCAGCAGTTTACCCCTTGGGGGGGGGCATGATGGCTACACCTTC. Translated, it gives CASSLPLGGGHDGYTF.

V and J are TRBV3-1 (or the pseudogene TRBV3-2) and TRBJ2-4, with D unclear. The CDR3 totals 12 residues. Germline V gives CDR1 LGHDT, CDR2 YNNKEL (reference sequence). With 1 base removed from V and 5 bases from J, the gap between germline ends came to 3 bases. The CDR3 DNA follows: TGTGCCAGCAGCCAAGCTCAAAACATTCAGTACTTC. This translates into CASSQAQNIQYF.